These 19 T cell receptor beta chains were all obtained from the same sample, sequenced in a study of siplizumab effects on memory and regulatory T cells. TCRdb's table, derived via immunoSEQ multiplex PCR, lists solely in-frame clones and lacks some. This table has over 100,000 clones, about 91% appearing once. Specimen: Tregs sorted from blood. The receptor set was obtained from a human donor in good health.

This clone is a singleton in its sample. V and J are TRBV2 and TRBJ2-1; a possible D gene is TRBD1 (5 bases). CDR1 and CDR2 from the germline V gene are SNHLY and FYNNEI. The CDR3 is 14 amino acids. Trimming left V 0 bases short and J 7 bases short, with 10 bases between. The CDR3 protein is CASSEAVGENEQFF. CDR3 sequence (DNA): TGTGCCAGCAGTGAAGCGGTAGGGGAAAATGAGCAGTTCTTC.

The genes are TRBV10-3 and TRBJ2-1; TRBD1 or TRBD2 may be the D gene (7 bases each). This CDR3 spans 18 amino acids. V was shortened by 6 bases and J by 4 bases, with 25 bases between the two germline ends. Looked up from germline, CDR1 is ENHRY and CDR2 is SYGVKD. CDR3 sequence: CAIRRRQGGDRGYNEQFF. The CDR3 DNA reads as TGTGCCATCAGAAGGAGACAGGGAGGGGATAGGGGTTACAATGAGCAGTTCTTC.

V usage is TRBV5-6 and J usage is TRBJ2-2; D uncertain. V was shortened by 0 bases and J by 1 base, with 7 bases between the two germline ends. There are 15 residues in the CDR3. Germline V gives CDR1 SGHDT, CDR2 YYEEEE. The CDR3 loop is CASSLGQQNTGELFF. In DNA form, the CDR3 reads TGTGCCAGCAGCTTGGGACAACAGAACACCGGGGAGCTGTTTTTT.

The genes are TRBV19 and TRBJ1-5; tentative D call: TRBD1 (6 bases). The CDR3 spans 17 residues. Trimming shortened V by 4 bases and J by 4 bases, and 20 bases separated the two germline ends. The V gene's germline CDR1 is LNHDA and CDR2 SQIVND (reference sequence). CDR3 in amino acids: CASSKRVGGRLNQPQHF. Here the CDR3 DNA reads TGTGCCAGTAGTAAAAGGGTAGGGGGGCGATTGAATCAGCCCCAGCATTTT. The whole variable domain, remainder taken from reference TRBV19 and TRBJ1-5, is DGGITQSPKYLFRKEGQNVTLSCEQNLNHDAMYWYRQDPGQGLRLIYYSQIVNDFQKGDIAEGYSVSREKKESFPLTVTSAQKNPTAFYLCASSKRVGGRLNQPQHFGDGTRLSIL.

This chain links TRBV5-1 with TRBJ1-5; D not resolved. The length of the CDR3 is 14 residues. Germline CDR1 SGHRS, CDR2 YFSETQ. The V end was cut by 0 bases, the J end by 4 bases, with 8 bases between. CDR3 amino acids: CASSLAGINQPQHF. The CDR3 coding sequence is TGCGCCAGCAGCTTGGCTGGGATAAATCAGCCCCAGCATTTT.

Only a few counts were recorded for this clone. The chain employs TRBV5-1 and TRBJ2-7; TRBD1 might be the D (6 bases). Trimming cost V 3 bases and J 6 bases, with 16 bases left between them. Germline V gene data show CDR1 as SGHRS and CDR2 as YFSETQ. The CDR3 is made up of 14 amino acids. CDR3 bases: TGCGCCAGCAGCTCCGGGACACAAGGCTCCGAGCAGTACTTC. This sequence encodes CASSSGTQGSEQYF.

The chain joins TRBV27 to TRBJ2-3; D unclear. The CDR3 has 14 residues. With 5 bases removed from V and 2 bases from J, the gap between germline ends came to 11 bases. Germline CDR1 reads MNHEY; CDR2 reads SMNVEV (reference sequence). CDR3 protein: CASSRKGFTDTQYF. The CDR3 coding sequence is TGTGCCAGCAGTAGAAAGGGCTTCACAGATACGCAGTATTTT.

This chain joins TRBV5-1 and TRBJ2-5; D may be TRBD1 (5 bases). The CDR3 is 16 amino acids. Trimming pared 2 bases from V and 4 bases from J, leaving 18 bases between. The germline V gene encodes CDR1 SGHRS and CDR2 YFSETQ. The CDR3 spells CASSLMPLGRGETQYF. The CDR3 DNA follows: TGCGCCAGCAGCTTAATGCCGTTGGGTAGGGGAGAGACCCAGTACTTC.

V is TRBV15 and J is TRBJ1-5; 11 bases are a match to TRBD1. V was clipped by 4 bases and J by 7 bases; unmatched bases: 9. Germline assignment: CDR1 LNHNV and CDR2 YYDKDF (reference sequence). This CDR3 comprises 16 residues. CDR3 residues: CATSKGQGAREQPQHF. Here the CDR3 DNA reads TGTGCCACCAGCAAAGGACAGGGGGCTCGGGAACAGCCCCAGCATTTT.

The chain recombines TRBV25-1 with TRBJ1-1, with D uncertain. CDR1 and CDR2 from the germline V gene are MGHDK and SYGVNS. The ends were cut back, 2 bases at V and 4 bases at J, with 11 bases in the middle. This CDR3 region has 14 residues. This chain's CDR3 is CASSELGIGTEAFF. CDR3 DNA sequence: TGTGCCAGCAGTGAACTGGGGATCGGCACTGAAGCTTTCTTT.

The chain links TRBV7-2 to TRBJ2-5; D not resolved. Looked up from germline, CDR1 is SGHTA and CDR2 is FQGNSA. The CDR3 length is 13 residues. Deletions cut 5 bases from V and 4 bases from J, with 11 bases between. The DNA for the CDR3 is TGTGCCAGCAGCCGACTGTTCCGAGAGACCCAGTACTTC. It yields the protein CASSRLFRETQYF.

The genes are TRBV7-2 and TRBJ2-7, with D perhaps TRBD2 (5 bases). Germline V gene data show CDR1 as SGHTA and CDR2 as FQGNSA. This CDR3 region has 14 residues. Between the trimmed V and J ends, which lost 6 bases and 2 bases, there was a span of 14 bases. The CDR3 region is CASSRFGLPYEQYF. CDR3 sequence (DNA): TGTGCCAGCAGTCGTTTTGGACTCCCCTACGAGCAGTACTTC.

This chain links TRBV19 with TRBJ1-2, with TRBD1 matching over 9 bases. There are 15 residues in the CDR3. Germline trimming cut 5 bases from V and 3 bases from J; bases unmatched to any gene: 7. Per the germline V gene, CDR1 is LNHDA and CDR2 is SQIVND (reference sequence). CDR3 bases: TGTGCCAGTAGTCCCGGACAGGGGAGAGACTATGGCTACACCTTC. Residues: CASSPGQGRDYGYTF.

V is TRBV6-5 and J is TRBJ1-1; the D is unclear. CDR3 size: 16 residues. Looked up from germline, CDR1 is MNHEY and CDR2 is SVGAGI. Trimming took 3 bases from V and 2 from J, leaving 16 bases between them. The CDR3: CASSYWRQTFNTEAFF. The CDR3 coding sequence is TGTGCCAGCAGTTATTGGCGGCAGACCTTTAACACTGAAGCTTTCTTT.

The V gene is TRBV14, the J gene TRBJ2-6, with D perhaps matching TRBD1 (5 bases). Trimming removed 4 bases at V and 4 bases at J, with 11 bases between. The CDR3 length is 15 residues. CDR1 is SGHDN and CDR2 is FVKESK in the germline V gene. The DNA for the CDR3 is TGTGCCAGCAGCCGCTCAGGGTGGGGGGCCAACGTCCTGACTTTC. It encodes CASSRSGWGANVLTF.

The J gene is TRBJ1-3, the V gene TRBV5-1; D unclear. This CDR3 spans 14 amino acids. The ends were cut back, 4 bases at V and 0 bases at J, with 8 bases in the middle. From germline, CDR1 is SGHRS and CDR2 YFSETQ. CDR3 nucleotide sequence: TGCGCCAGCAGCCCGGAGAGCTCTGGAAACACCATATATTTT. It encodes CASSPESSGNTIYF.

V gene TRBV7-2 combines with J gene TRBJ2-6; no clear D gene. The CDR3 length is 14 residues. Germline V CDR1 and CDR2: SGHTA, FQGNSA. V lost 5 bases to trimming and J lost 1 base, with 6 bases between them. The CDR3 bases are TGTGCCAGCAGCACGAAATCTGGGGCCAACGTCCTGACTTTC. This sequence encodes CASSTKSGANVLTF.

The chain couples TRBV6-1 to TRBJ1-3; D is unresolved. This CDR3 has 14 amino acids. V dropped 2 bases and J dropped 0 bases, with 5 bases sitting between them. CDR1 and CDR2 from the germline V gene are MNHNS and SASEGT. This CDR3 is CASSEFFSGNTIYF. Written as DNA, the CDR3 is TGTGCCAGCAGTGAATTCTTCTCTGGAAACACCATATATTTT.

This chain connects TRBV11-3 to TRBJ2-2, with D unresolved. V dropped 7 bases and J dropped 0 bases, with 9 bases sitting between them. The CDR3 extends over 14 amino acids. Germline lookup yields CDR1 SGHNT and CDR2 YENEEA. CDR3 amino acids: CASKEATNTGELFF. The DNA of the CDR3 is TGTGCCAGCAAAGAGGCCACGAACACCGGGGAGCTGTTTTTT.